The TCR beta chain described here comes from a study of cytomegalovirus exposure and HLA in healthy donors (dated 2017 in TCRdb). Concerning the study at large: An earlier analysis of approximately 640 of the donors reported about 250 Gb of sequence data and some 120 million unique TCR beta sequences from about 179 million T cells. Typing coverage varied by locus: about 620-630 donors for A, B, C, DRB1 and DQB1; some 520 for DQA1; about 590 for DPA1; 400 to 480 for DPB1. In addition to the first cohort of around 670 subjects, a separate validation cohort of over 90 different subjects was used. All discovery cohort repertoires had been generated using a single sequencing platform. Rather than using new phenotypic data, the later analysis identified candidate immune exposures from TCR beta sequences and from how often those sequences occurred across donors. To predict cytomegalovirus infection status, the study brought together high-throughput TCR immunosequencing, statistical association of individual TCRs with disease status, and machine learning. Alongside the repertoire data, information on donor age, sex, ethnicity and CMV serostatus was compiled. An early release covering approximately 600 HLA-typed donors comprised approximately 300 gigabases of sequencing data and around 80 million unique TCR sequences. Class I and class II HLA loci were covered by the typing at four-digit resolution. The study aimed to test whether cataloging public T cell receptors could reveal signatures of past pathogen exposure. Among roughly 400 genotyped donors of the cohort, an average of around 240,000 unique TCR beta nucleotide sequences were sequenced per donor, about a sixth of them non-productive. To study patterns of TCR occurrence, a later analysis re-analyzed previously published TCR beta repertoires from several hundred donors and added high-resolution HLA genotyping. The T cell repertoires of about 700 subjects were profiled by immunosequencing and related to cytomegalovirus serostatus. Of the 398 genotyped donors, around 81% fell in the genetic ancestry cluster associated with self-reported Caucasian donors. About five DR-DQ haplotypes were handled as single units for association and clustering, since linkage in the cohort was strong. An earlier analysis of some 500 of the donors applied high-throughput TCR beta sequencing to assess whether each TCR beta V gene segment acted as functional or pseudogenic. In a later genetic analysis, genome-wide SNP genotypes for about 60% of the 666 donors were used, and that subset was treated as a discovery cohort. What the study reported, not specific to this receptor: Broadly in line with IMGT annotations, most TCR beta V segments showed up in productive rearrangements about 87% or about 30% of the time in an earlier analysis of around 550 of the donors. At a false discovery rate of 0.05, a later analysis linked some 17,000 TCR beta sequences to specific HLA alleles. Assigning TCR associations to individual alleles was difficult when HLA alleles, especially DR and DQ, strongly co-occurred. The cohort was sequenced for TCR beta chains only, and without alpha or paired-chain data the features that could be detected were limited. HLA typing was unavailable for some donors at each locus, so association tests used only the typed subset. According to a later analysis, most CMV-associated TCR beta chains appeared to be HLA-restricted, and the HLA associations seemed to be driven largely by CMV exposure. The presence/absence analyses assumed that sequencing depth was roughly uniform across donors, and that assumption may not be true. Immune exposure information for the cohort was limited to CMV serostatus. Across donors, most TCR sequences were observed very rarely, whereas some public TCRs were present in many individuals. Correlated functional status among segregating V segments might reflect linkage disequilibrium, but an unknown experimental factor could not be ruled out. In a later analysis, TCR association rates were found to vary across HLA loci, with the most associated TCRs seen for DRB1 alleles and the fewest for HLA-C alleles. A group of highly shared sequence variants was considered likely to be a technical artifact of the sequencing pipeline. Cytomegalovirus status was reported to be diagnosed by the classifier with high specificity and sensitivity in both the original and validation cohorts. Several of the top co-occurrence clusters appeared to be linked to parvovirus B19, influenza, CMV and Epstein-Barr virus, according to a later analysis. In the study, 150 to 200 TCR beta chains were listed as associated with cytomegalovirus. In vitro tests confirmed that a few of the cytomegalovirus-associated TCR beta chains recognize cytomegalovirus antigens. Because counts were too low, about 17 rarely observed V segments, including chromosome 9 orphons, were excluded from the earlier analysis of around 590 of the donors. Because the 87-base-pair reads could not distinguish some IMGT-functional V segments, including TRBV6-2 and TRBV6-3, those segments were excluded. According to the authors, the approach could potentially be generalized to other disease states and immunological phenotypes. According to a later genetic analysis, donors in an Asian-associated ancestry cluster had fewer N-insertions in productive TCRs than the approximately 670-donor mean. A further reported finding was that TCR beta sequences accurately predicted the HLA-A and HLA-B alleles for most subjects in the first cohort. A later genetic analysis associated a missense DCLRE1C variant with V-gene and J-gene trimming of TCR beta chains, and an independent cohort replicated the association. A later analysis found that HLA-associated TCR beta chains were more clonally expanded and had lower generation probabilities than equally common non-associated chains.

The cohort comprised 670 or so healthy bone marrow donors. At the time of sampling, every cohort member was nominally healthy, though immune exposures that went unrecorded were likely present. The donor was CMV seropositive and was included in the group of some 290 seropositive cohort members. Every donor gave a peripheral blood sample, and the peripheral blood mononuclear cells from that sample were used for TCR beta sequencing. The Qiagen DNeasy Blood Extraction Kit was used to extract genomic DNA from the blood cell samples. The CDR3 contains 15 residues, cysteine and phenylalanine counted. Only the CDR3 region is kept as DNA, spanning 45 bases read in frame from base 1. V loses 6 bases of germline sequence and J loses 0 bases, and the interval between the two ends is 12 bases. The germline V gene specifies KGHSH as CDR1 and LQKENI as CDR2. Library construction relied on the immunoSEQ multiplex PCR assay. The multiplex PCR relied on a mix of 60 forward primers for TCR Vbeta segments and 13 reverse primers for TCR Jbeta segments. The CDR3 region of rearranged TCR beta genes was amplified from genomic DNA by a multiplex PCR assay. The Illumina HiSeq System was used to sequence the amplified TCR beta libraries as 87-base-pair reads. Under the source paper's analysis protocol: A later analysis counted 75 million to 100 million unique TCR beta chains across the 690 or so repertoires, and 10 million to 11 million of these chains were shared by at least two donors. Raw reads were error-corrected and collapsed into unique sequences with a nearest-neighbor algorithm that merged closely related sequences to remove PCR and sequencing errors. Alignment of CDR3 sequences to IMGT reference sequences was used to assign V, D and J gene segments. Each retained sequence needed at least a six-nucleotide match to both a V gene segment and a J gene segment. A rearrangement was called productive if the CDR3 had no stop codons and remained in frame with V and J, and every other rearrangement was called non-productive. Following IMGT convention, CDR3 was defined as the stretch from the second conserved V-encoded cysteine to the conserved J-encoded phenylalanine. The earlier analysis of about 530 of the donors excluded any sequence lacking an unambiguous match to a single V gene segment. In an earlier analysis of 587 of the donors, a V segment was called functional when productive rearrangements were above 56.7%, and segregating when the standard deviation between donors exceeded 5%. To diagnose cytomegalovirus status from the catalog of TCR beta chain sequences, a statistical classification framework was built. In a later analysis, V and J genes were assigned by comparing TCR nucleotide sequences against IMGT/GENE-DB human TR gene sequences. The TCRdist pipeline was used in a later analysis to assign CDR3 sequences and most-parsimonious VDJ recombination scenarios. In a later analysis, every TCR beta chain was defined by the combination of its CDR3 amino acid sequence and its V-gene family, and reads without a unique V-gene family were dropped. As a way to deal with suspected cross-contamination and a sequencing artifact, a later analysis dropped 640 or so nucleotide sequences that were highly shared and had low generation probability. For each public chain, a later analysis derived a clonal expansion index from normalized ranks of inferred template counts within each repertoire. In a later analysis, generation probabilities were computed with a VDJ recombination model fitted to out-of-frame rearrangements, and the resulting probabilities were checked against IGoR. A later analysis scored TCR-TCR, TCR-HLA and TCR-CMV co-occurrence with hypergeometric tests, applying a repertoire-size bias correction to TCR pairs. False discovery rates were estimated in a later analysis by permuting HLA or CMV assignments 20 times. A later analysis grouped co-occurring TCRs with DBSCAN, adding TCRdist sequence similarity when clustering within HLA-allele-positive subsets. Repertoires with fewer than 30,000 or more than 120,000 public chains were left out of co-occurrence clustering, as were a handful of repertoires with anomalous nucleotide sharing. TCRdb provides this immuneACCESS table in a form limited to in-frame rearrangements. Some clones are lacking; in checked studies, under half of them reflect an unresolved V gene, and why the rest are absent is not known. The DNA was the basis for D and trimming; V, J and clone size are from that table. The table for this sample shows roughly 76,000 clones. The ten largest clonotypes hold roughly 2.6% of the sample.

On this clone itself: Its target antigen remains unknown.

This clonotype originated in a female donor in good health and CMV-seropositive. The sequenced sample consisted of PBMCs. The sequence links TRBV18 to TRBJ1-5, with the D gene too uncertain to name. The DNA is TGTGCCAGCTCCAACCGGAGGGATAGCAATCAGCCCCAGCATTTT. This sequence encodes CASSNRRDSNQPQHF.